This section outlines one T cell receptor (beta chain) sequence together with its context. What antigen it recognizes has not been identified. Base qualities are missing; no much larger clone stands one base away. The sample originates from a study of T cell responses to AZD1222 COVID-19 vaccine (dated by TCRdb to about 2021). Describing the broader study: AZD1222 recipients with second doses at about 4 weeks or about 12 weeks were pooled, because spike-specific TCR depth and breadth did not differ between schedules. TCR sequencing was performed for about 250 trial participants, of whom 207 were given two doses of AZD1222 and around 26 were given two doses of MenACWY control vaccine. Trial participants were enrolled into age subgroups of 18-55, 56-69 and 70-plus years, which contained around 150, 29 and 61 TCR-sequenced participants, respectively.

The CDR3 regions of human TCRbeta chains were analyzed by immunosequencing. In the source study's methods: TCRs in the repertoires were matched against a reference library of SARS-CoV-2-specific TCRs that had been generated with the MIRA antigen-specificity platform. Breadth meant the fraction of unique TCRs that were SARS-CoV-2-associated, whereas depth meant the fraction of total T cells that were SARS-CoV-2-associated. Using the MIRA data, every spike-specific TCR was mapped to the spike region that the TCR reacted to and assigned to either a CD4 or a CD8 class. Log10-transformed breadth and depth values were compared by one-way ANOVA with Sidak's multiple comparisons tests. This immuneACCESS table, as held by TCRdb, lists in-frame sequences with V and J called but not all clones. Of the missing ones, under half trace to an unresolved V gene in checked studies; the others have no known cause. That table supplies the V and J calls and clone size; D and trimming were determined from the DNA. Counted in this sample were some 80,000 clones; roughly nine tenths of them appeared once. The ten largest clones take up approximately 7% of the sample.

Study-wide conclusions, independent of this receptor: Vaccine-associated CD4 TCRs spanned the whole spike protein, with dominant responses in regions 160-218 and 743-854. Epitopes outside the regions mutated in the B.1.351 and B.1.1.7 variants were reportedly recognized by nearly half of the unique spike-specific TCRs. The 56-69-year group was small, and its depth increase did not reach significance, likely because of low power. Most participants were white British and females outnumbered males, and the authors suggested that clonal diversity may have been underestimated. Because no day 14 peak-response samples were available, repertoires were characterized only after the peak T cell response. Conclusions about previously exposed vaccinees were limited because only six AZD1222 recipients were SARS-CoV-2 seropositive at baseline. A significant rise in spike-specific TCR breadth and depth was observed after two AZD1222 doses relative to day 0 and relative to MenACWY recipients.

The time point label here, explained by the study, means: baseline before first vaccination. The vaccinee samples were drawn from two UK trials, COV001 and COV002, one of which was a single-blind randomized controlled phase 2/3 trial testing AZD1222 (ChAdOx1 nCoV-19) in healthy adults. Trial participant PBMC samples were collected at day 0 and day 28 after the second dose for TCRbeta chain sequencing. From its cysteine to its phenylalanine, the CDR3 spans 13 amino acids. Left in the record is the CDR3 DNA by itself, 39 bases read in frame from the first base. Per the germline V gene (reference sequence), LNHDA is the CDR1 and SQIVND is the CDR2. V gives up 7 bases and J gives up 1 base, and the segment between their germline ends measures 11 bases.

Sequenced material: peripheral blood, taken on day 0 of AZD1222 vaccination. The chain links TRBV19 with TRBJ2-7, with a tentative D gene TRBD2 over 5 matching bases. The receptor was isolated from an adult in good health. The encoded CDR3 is CASTRPGSYEQYF. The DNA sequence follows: TGTGCCAGTACCCGTCCGGGATCCTACGAGCAGTACTTC.